This passage covers 18 T cell receptor beta chains from one sample sequenced in a study of CD8+ T cells in alopecia areata. The sample's treatment: oral pan-JAK inhibitor, 5-10 mg twice daily. The sequencing template was cDNA reverse transcribed from extracted RNA. TCRdb keeps only in-frame clones here, not all; method: immunoSEQ multiplex PCR. Of more than 90,000 clones listed, about three fifths were seen once; the top ten hold about a sixth. The sequences come from CD8+ T cells sorted from blood, collected at approximately week 60, from a patient treated with tofacitinib. These receptors all come from a human donor with alopecia areata.

This clone was seen a handful of times. The CDR3 region is CASSQPEGPMNTEAFF. The CDR3 DNA reads TGCGCCAGCAGCCAACCGGAGGGTCCCATGAACACTGAAGCTTTCTTT. The chain is built from TRBV4-1 and TRBJ1-1; D uncertain. With 2 bases removed from V and 0 bases from J, the gap between germline ends came to 13 bases. Per germline, CDR1 MGHRA and CDR2 YSYEKL. The CDR3 contains 16 residues.

This clone was detected only a few times. The chain uses TRBV30 and TRBJ2-7, with D unclear. Deletions cut 2 bases from V and 2 bases from J, with 13 bases between. Germline CDR1 is GTSNPN and CDR2 is SVGIG (reference sequence). This CDR3 comprises 14 residues. The CDR3 coding sequence is TGTGCCTGGAGTCCGGCAGTGTCAGCCTACGAGCAGTACTTC. It codes for CAWSPAVSAYEQYF. The full variable domain, with the rest looked up from reference TRBV30 and TRBJ2-7, is SQTIHQWPATLVQPVGSPLSLECTVEGTSNPNLYWYRQAAGRGLQLLFYSVGIGQISSEVPQNLSASRPQDRQFILSSKKLLLSDSGFYLCAWSPAVSAYEQYFGPGTRLTVT.

The chain joins TRBV15 to TRBJ2-1; the D gene could be TRBD1 or TRBD2 (5 bases each). The CDR3 is 13 amino acids. CDR1 is LNHNV and CDR2 is YYDKDF in the germline V gene (reference sequence). V lost 0 bases and J 10 bases, leaving 10 bases between the germline ends. The CDR3 protein is CATSRDGGYEQFF. The CDR3 coding sequence is TGTGCCACCAGCAGAGATGGGGGTTACGAGCAGTTCTTC.

Only a few counts were recorded for this clone. This rearrangement joins TRBV10-2 to TRBJ2-5, with no clear D. The germline V gene encodes CDR1 WSHSY and CDR2 SAAADI. The CDR3 length is 16 residues. Trimming removed 3 bases at V and 0 bases at J, with 14 bases between. The CDR3 sequence: CASSDPLVAYQETQYF. In nucleotides, the CDR3 is TGCGCCAGCAGTGATCCCTTGGTGGCGTACCAAGAGACCCAGTACTTC.

This clone has a single count. The rearrangement joins TRBV4-1 to TRBJ1-5; 9 bases are a match to TRBD1. Germline V lookup: CDR1 MGHRA, CDR2 YSYEKL. J gave up 1 base and V 3 bases, and 1 base lay outside the gene matches. This CDR3 is built from 15 residues. The DNA of the CDR3 is TGCGCCAGCAGCCAGACAGGGGGAAGCAATCAGCCCCAGCATTTT. Translation: CASSQTGGSNQPQHF.

V is TRBV19 and J is TRBJ2-1; TRBD1 matches 11 bases. Germline lookup yields CDR1 LNHDA and CDR2 SQIVND (reference sequence). V dropped 7 bases and J dropped 4; count of bases not matched to a gene: 9. There are 16 residues in the CDR3. The CDR3 DNA is TGTGCCAGTAACCCTACCGGGACAGGGGGATACAATGAGCAGTTCTTC. Its translation is CASNPTGTGGYNEQFF.

The J gene is TRBJ2-3, the V gene TRBV27, with TRBD1 matching 9 bases. V lost 4 bases to trimming and J lost 2 bases; unmatched junction nucleotides: 19. Germline assignment: CDR1 MNHEY and CDR2 SMNVEV (reference sequence). The CDR3 is made up of 20 amino acids. This CDR3 is CASSYPTGGSAGDYTDTQYF. The CDR3 coding sequence is TGTGCCAGCAGTTACCCGACAGGGGGTTCGGCGGGGGACTACACAGATACGCAGTATTTT.

V and J are TRBV6-5 and TRBJ2-1; D not resolved. This CDR3 contains 14 residues. In germline, CDR1 is MNHEY, CDR2 SVGAGI. Trimming took 1 base from V and 5 from J, leaving 9 bases between them. For the CDR3, the DNA is TGTGCCAGCAGTTACTTACCCGCCCACAATGAGCAGTTCTTC. Translating gives CASSYLPAHNEQFF.

This clone was counted between two and nine times. This chain links TRBV9 with TRBJ1-2; 7 bases map to TRBD1. CDR1 is SGDLS and CDR2 is YYNGEE in the germline V gene. The length of the CDR3 is 14 residues. J was trimmed by 8 bases and V by 4 bases; bases with no gene match: 11. The CDR3 is CASSPGGTVGGYTF. The DNA of the CDR3 is TGTGCCAGCAGCCCCGGCGGGACAGTTGGCGGCTACACCTTC.

The rearrangement links TRBV27 to TRBJ2-3, with D hard to call. Germline V gene lookup returns CDR1 MNHEY and CDR2 SMNVEV (reference sequence). Trimming removed 3 bases from V and 0 bases from J, with 4 bases in between. This CDR3 has 13 residues. The CDR3 DNA reads TGTGCCAGCAGTTTCCTTAGCACAGATACGCAGTATTTT. As protein: CASSFLSTDTQYF.

The V call is TRBV11-3, the J call TRBJ1-1; TRBD1 is a possible D gene (6 bases). The CDR3 covers 15 residues. Germline V gene sequence: CDR1 SGHNT, CDR2 YENEEA. V was shortened by 7 bases and J by 2 bases, with 17 bases between the two germline ends. As DNA, the CDR3 is TGTGCCAGCACCCCGAGGGGGAGTTTAAACACTGAAGCTTTCTTT. This translates into CASTPRGSLNTEAFF.

This clone was seen a handful of times. V usage is TRBV7-9 and J usage is TRBJ1-2, with 10 nucleotides matching TRBD1. This CDR3 spans 18 amino acids. The ends lost 5 bases at V and 5 bases at J; junction bases unmatched: 17. CDR1 is SEHNR, CDR2 FQNEAQ, per germline (reference sequence). In nucleotides, the CDR3 is TGTGCCAGCAGCCATACTAACACCGGGACAGGGGTTCGGTATGGCTACACCTTC. It translates to CASSHTNTGTGVRYGYTF. Drawing the rest from reference TRBV7-9 and TRBJ1-2, the complete variable domain is DTGVSQNPRHKITKRGQNVTFRCDPISEHNRLYWYRQTLGQGPEFLTYFQNEAQLEKSRLLSDRFSAERPKGSFSTLEIQRTEQGDSAMYLCASSHTNTGTGVRYGYTFGSGTRLTVV.

This chain uses TRBV7-6 with TRBJ2-3, with TRBD1 matching 7 bases. There are 15 residues in the CDR3. Germline V gene lookup returns CDR1 SGHVS and CDR2 FNYEAQ. The trim removed 5 bases at V and 1 base at J, leaving 6 bases unmatched. The CDR3 DNA is TGTGCCAGCAGCCCGGGACAGTGGGGCACAGATACGCAGTATTTT. Its protein is CASSPGQWGTDTQYF.

This clone showed up just a few times. The chain joins TRBV5-1 to TRBJ2-7; weak D call: TRBD2 (7 bases). Germline CDR1 is SGHRS and CDR2 is YFSETQ. The CDR3 is 14 amino acids. V lost 3 bases and J 5 bases, leaving 15 bases between the germline ends. The CDR3: CASSSEGGQDEQYF. The CDR3 DNA reads TGCGCCAGCAGCTCCGAGGGGGGGCAAGACGAGCAGTACTTC.

This clone was seen only a few times. This chain uses TRBV7-9 with TRBJ2-4; 15 bases align to TRBD2. This CDR3 is 19 amino acids long. Germline V gene lookup returns CDR1 SEHNR and CDR2 FQNEAQ (reference sequence). With 4 bases clipped from V and 1 base from J, the junction kept 8 bases outside the gene matches. The CDR3 coding sequence is TGTGCCAGCAGCTCCCCCGGGACTAGCGGGGGGTTGGCCAAAAACATTCAGTACTTC. The encoded protein is CASSSPGTSGGLAKNIQYF.

J is TRBJ2-5 and V is TRBV27; 9 nucleotides line up with TRBD2. CDR3 length equals 15 residues. Germline CDR1 reads MNHEY; CDR2 reads SMNVEV (reference sequence). With 2 bases clipped from V and 5 bases from J, the junction kept 6 bases outside the gene matches. The CDR3 loop reads CASSLLRGGAETQYF. The CDR3 DNA follows: TGTGCCAGCAGTTTACTTCGCGGGGGGGCGGAGACCCAGTACTTC.

The V and J genes are TRBV5-1 and TRBJ2-5; no firm D call. V was clipped by 1 base and J by 3 bases, with 4 bases between them. The germline gives CDR1 SGHRS, CDR2 YFSETQ. This CDR3 region has 12 residues. CDR3 region: CASSLPEETQYF. DNA of the CDR3: TGCGCCAGCAGCTTGCCAGAAGAGACCCAGTACTTC. The full variable domain, its missing parts supplied by reference TRBV5-1 and TRBJ2-5, is KAGVTQTPRYLIKTRGQQVTLSCSPISGHRSVSWYQQTPGQGLQFLFEYFSETQRNKGNFPGRFSGRQFSNSRSEMNVSTLELGDSALYLCASSLPEETQYFGPGTRLLVL.

The chain uses TRBV10-2 and TRBJ1-2; 10 bases fit TRBD1. J lost 4 bases, V lost 6 bases, and 17 bases had no gene match. The CDR3 runs to 18 residues. The germline V gene has CDR1 WSHSY and CDR2 SAAADI. CDR3 DNA: TGCGCCAGCAGCAGCCGACCGGGACAGGGGCTGGGGCCCTATGGCTACACCTTC. Its translation is CASSSRPGQGLGPYGYTF.